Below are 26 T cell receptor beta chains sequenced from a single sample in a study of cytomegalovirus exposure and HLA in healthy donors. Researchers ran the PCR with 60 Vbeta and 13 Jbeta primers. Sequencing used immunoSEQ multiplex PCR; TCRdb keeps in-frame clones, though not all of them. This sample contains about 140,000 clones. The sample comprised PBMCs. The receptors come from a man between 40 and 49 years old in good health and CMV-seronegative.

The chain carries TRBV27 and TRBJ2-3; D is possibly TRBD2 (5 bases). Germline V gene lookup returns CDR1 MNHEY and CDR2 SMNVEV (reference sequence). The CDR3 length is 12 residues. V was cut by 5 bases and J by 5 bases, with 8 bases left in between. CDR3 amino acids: CASSLRGDTQYF. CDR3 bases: TGTGCCAGCAGTCTACGGGGAGATACGCAGTATTTT.

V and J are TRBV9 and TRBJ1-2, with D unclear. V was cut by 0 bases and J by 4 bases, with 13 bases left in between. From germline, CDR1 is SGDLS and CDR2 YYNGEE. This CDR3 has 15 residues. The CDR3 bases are TGTGCCAGCAGCGTAGGGCGAAGGGCGGGCTATGGCTACACCTTC. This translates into CASSVGRRAGYGYTF. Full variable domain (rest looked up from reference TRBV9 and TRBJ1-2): DSGVTQTPKHLITATGQRVTLRCSPRSGDLSVYWYQQSLDQGLQFLIQYYNGEERAKGNILERFSAQQFPDLHSELNLSSLELGDSALYFCASSVGRRAGYGYTFGSGTRLTVV.

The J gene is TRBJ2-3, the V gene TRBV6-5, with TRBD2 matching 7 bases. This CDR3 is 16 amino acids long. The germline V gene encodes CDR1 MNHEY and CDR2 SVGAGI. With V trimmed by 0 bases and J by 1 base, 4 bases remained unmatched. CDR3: CASSYSSGLGTDTQYF. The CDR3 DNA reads TGTGCCAGCAGTTACTCAAGCGGACTAGGCACAGATACGCAGTATTTT.

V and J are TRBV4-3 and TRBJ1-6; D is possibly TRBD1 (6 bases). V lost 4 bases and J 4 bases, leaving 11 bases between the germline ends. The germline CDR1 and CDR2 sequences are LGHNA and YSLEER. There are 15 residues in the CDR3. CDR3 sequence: CASSPVQGYNSPLHF. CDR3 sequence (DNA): TGCGCCAGCAGCCCCGTACAGGGTTATAATTCACCCCTCCACTTT.

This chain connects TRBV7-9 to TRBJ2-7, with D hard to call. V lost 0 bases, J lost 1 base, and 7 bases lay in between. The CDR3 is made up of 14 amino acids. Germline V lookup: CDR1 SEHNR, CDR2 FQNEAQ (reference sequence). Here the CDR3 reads CASSLAGSSYEQYF. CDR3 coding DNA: TGTGCCAGCAGCTTAGCGGGCAGTTCCTACGAGCAGTACTTC.

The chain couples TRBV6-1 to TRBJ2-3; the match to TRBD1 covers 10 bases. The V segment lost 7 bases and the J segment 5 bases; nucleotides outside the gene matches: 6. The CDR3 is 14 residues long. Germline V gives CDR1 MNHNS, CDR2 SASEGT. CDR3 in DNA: TGTGCCAGCACCGACAGGGGGCGCGAAGATACGCAGTATTTT. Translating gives CASTDRGREDTQYF.

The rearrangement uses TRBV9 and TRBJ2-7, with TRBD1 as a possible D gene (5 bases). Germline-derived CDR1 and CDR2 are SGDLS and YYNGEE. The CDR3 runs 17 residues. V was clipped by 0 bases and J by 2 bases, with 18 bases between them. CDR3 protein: CASSVGPQGRRPYEQYF. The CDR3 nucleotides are TGTGCCAGCAGCGTAGGTCCCCAGGGAAGACGACCCTACGAGCAGTACTTC.

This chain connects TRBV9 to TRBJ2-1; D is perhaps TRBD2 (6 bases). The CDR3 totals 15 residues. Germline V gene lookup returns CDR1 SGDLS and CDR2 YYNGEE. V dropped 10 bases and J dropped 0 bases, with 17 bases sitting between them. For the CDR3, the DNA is TGTGCCTCCGCAGTCGGGGGTGCCTCCTACAATGAGCAGTTCTTC. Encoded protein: CASAVGGASYNEQFF.

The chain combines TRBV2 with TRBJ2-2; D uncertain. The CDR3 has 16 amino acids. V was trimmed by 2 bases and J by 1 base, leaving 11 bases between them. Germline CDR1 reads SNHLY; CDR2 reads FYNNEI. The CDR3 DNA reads TGTGCCAGCAGTGAAATGAGCGCGAGGAACACCGGGGAGCTGTTTTTT. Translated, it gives CASSEMSARNTGELFF. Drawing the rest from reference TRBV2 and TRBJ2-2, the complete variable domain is EPEVTQTPSHQVTQMGQEVILRCVPISNHLYFYWYRQILGQKVEFLVSFYNNEISEKSEIFDDQFSVERPDGSNFTLKIRSTKLEDSAMYFCASSEMSARNTGELFFGEGSRLTVL.

CDR3 DNA sequence: TGTGCCAGCAGCTTAGGACTGGGGGGGACTAACTATGGCTACACCTTC. This translates into CASSLGLGGTNYGYTF. This chain connects TRBV7-2 to TRBJ1-2, with D tentatively TRBD1 (5 bases). This CDR3 is 16 amino acids long. Germline V gene sequence: CDR1 SGHTA, CDR2 FQGNSA. Trimming removed 1 base at V and 0 bases at J, with 12 bases between. Together with reference TRBV7-2 and TRBJ1-2, the CDR3 gives the full variable domain: GAGVSQSPSNKVTEKGKDVELRCDPISGHTALYWYRQSLGQGLEFLIYFQGNSAPDKSGLPSDRFSAERTGGSVSTLTIQRTQQEDSAVYLCASSLGLGGTNYGYTFGSGTRLTVV.

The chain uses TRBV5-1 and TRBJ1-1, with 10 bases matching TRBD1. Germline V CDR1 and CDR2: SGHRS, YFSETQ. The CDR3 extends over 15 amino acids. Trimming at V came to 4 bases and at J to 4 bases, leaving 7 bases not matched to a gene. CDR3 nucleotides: TGCGCCAGCAGCCGGGACAGGGGTTGGGGCACTGAAGCTTTCTTT. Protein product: CASSRDRGWGTEAFF.

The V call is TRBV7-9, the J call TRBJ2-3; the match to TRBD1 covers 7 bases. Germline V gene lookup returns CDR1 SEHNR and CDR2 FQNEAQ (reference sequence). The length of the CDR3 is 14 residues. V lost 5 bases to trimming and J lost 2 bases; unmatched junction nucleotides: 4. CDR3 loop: CASSRDRATDTQYF. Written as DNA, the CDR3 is TGTGCCAGCAGCCGCGACAGGGCCACAGATACGCAGTATTTT.

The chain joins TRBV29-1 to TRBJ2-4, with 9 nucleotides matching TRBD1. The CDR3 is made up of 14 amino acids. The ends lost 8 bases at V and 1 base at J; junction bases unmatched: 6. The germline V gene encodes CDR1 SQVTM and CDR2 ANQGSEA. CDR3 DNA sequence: TGCAGCAGCCGGGACAGGGACGCCAAAAACATTCAGTACTTC. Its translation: CSSRDRDAKNIQYF.

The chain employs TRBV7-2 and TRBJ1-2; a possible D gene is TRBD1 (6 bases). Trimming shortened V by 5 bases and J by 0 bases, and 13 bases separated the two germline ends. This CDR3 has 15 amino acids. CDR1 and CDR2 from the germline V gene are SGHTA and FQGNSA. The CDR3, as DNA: TGTGCCAGCAGCCCCGACAGGATAACTAACTATGGCTACACCTTC. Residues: CASSPDRITNYGYTF.

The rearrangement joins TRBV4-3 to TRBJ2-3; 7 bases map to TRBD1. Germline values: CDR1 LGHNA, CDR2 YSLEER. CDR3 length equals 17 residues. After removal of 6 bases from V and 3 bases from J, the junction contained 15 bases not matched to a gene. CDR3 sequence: CASSHTDRVPTTDTQYF. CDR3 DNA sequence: TGCGCCAGCAGTCATACTGACAGGGTTCCCACTACAGATACGCAGTATTTT.

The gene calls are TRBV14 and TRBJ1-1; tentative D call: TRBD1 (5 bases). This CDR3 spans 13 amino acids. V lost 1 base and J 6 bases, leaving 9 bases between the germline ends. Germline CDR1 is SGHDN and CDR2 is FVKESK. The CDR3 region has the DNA TGTGCCAGCAGCCAAGCCCAGGGTTCTGAAGCTTTCTTT. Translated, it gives CASSQAQGSEAFF.

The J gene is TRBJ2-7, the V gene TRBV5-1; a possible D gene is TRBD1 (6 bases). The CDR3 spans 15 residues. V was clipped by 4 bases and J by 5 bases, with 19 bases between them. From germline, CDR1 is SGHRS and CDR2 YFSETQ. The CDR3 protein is CASSRLENRAHEQYF. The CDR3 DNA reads TGCGCCAGCAGCCGGCTAGAGAACAGGGCCCACGAGCAGTACTTC.

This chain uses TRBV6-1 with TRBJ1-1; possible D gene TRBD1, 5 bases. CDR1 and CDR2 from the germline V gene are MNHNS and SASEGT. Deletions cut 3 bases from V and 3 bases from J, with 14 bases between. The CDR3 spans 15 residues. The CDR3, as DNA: TGTGCCAGCAGTGACCCACAGGTAGTCCACACTGAAGCTTTCTTT. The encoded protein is CASSDPQVVHTEAFF.

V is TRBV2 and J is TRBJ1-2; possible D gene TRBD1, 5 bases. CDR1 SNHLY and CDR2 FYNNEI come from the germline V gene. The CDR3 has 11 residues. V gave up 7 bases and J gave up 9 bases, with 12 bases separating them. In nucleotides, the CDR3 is TGTGCCAGCACTTCGGAGGGGCGCTACACCTTC. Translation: CASTSEGRYTF.

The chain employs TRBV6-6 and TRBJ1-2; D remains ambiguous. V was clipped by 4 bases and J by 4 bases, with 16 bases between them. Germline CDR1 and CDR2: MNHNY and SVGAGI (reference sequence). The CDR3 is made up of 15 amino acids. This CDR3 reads CASSSPLNSGYGYTF. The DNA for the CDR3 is TGTGCCAGCAGTTCCCCGCTGAACAGTGGCTATGGCTACACCTTC.

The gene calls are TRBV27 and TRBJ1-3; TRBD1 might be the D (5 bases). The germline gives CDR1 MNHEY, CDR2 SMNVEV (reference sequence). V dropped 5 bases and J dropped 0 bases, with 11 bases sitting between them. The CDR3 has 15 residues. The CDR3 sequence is CASSPLGLSGNTIYF. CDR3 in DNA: TGTGCCAGCAGTCCCTTGGGGCTCTCTGGAAACACCATATATTTT.

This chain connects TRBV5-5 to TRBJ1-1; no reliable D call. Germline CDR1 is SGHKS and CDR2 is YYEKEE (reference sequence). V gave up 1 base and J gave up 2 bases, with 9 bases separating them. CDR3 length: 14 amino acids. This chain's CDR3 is CASSLWRENTEAFF. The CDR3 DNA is TGTGCCAGCAGCTTGTGGAGGGAAAACACTGAAGCTTTCTTT.

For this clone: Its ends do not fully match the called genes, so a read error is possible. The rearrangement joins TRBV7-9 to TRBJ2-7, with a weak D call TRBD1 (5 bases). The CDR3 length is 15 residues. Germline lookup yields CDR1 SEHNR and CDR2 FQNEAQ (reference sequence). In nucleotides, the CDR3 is TGTGCCAGCAGCCCTCCAGGGATCTCCTCCGACGAGCAGTACTTC. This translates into CASSPPGISSDEQYF.

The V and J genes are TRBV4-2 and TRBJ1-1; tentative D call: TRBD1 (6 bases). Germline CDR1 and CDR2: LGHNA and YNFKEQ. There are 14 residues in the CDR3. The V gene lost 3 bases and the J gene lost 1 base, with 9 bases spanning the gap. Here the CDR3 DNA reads TGTGCCAGCAGCCAGCAAGGGGGGAACACTGAAGCTTTCTTT. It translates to CASSQQGGNTEAFF.

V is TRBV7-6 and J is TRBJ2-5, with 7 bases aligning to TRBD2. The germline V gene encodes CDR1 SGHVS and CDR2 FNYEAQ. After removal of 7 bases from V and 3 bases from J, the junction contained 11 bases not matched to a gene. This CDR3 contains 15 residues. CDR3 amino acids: CASIPGGLVKETQYF. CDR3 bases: TGTGCCAGCATCCCCGGGGGGTTGGTAAAAGAGACCCAGTACTTC.

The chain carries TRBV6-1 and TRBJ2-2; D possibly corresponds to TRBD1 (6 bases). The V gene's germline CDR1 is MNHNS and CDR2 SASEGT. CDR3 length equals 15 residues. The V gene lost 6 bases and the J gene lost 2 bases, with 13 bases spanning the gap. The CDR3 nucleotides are TGTGCCAGCAGCTACCAGACAGGAAACACCGGGGAGCTGTTTTTT. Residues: CASSYQTGNTGELFF.